The 27 T cell receptor beta chains below were found in one sample sequenced in a study of regulatory T cells in long-lasting Graves disease. In building TCR beta libraries, iRepertoire HTBI primers were used together with Arm-PCR of CDR3 regions. TCRdb ran MiXCR on the multiplex PCR reads and lists one entry per CDR3 protein. The data show around 450,000 distinct CDR3 sequences, with 14% to 15% seen just once and roughly 17% held by the top ten. The time point here: newly diagnosed GD, antithyroid drugs for less than 3 months. PBMCs provided the RNA from which the TCR library was made. These records were also assigned to another study, of T cells in Graves' hyperthyroidism and ophthalmopathy.

This material consisted of peripheral blood mononuclear cells (PBMCs), taken at new diagnosis, from a patient treated with antithyroid drugs. The receptors were sampled from a woman aged 30 to 39 with Graves disease.

This sequence joins TRBV5-5 and TRBJ2-3; 7 nucleotides match TRBD2. In germline, CDR1 is SGHKS, CDR2 YYEKEE (reference sequence). The trim removed 1 base at V and 2 bases at J, leaving 4 bases unmatched. CDR3 length: 15 residues. The CDR3 here is CASSLRGDPTDTQYF. Written as DNA, the CDR3 is TGTGCCAGCAGCTTGCGGGGGGACCCCACAGATACGCAGTATTTT.

This sequence joins TRBV27 and TRBJ1-1; possible D gene TRBD1, 5 bases. The CDR3 runs to 18 residues. Trimming removed 2 bases from V and 0 bases from J, with 19 bases in between. Germline CDR1 MNHEY, CDR2 SMNVEV (reference sequence). CDR3 amino acids: CASSLMGRAKLLNTEAFF. In DNA, the CDR3 is TGTGCCAGCAGTTTAATGGGCAGGGCTAAGCTTCTGAACACTGAAGCTTTCTTT.

This clonotype came up a few times. The chain couples TRBV4-1 to TRBJ2-7, with a possible D match to TRBD2 (5 bases). This CDR3 region has 15 residues. Germline CDR1 MGHRA, CDR2 YSYEKL. V was clipped by 0 bases and J by 3 bases, with 12 bases between them. The CDR3 reads CASSQDLSGDYEQYF. The CDR3 bases are TGCGCCAGCAGCCAAGATCTAAGCGGCGACTACGAGCAGTACTTC.

This clonotype came up a few times. The chain recombines TRBV18 with TRBJ2-7; D is unresolved. CDR3 length: 13 amino acids. Between the trimmed V and J ends, which lost 3 bases and 7 bases, there was a span of 13 bases. Germline V gene lookup returns CDR1 KGHSH and CDR2 LQKENI. CDR3 in DNA: TGTGCCAGCTCACCCCCGACTGGCTGGGAGCAGTACTTC. As protein: CASSPPTGWEQYF.

This clonotype was observed many times. The gene calls are TRBV27 and TRBJ1-5, with a tentative D call TRBD1 (5 bases). CDR1 and CDR2 from the germline V gene are MNHEY and SMNVEV (reference sequence). Between the trimmed V and J ends, which lost 5 bases and 0 bases, there was a span of 11 bases. This CDR3 comprises 15 residues. The CDR3 here is CASSPTQGSNQPQHF. The CDR3 bases are TGTGCCAGCAGTCCGACGCAGGGTAGCAATCAGCCCCAGCATTTT.

Of note for this clonotype: A read error may be the cause here, since a much bigger clone is one base away. J is TRBJ2-7 and V is TRBV3-1, with 12 bases matching TRBD2. V lost 2 bases and J lost 7; bases outside the gene matches: 15. The CDR3 runs to 18 residues. Germline V gives CDR1 LGHDT, CDR2 YNNKEL (reference sequence). In DNA form, the CDR3 reads TGTGCCAGCAGCCAACCGGGACTAGCGGGTCGGTACTACAATGAGCAGTACTTC. It encodes CASSQPGLAGRYYNEQYF.

This clonotype was counted many times. V and J are TRBV3-1 and TRBJ2-2; maybe TRBD1 (5 bases). Trimming removed 4 bases at V and 1 base at J, with 16 bases between. The germline V gene has CDR1 LGHDT and CDR2 YNNKEL (reference sequence). This CDR3 comprises 17 residues. As DNA, the CDR3 is TGTGCCAGCAGCCGAAAGCGATTTGACAGGAACACCGGGGAGCTGTTTTTT. This encodes CASSRKRFDRNTGELFF.

The rearrangement links TRBV19 to TRBJ2-5, with 8 positions matching TRBD2. V trimming: 6 bases; J trimming: 3 bases; junction bases outside the gene matches: 9. From germline, CDR1 is LNHDA and CDR2 SQIVND (reference sequence). The CDR3 has 15 amino acids. CDR3 sequence: CASSGTSGGKETQYF. The CDR3 nucleotides are TGTGCCAGTAGCGGGACTAGTGGGGGCAAAGAGACCCAGTACTTC.

The rearrangement uses TRBV14 and TRBJ2-7, with D perhaps being TRBD1 or TRBD2 (6 bases each). Germline lookup yields CDR1 SGHDN and CDR2 FVKESK. Deletions cut 6 bases from V and 4 bases from J, with 19 bases between. The CDR3 has 15 residues. The CDR3 loop reads CASSSLGGLGYEQYF. The CDR3 DNA follows: TGTGCCAGCAGTTCCCTAGGGGGGCTGGGATACGAGCAGTACTTC.

With regard to this clonotype: This sequence may be a read error, since a much larger clone differs from it by one base. V and J are TRBV27 and TRBJ1-1; D unclear. This CDR3 has 12 amino acids. Looked up from germline, CDR1 is MNHEY and CDR2 is SMNVEV (reference sequence). The V and J ends lost 4 bases and 5 bases respectively, with 8 bases between them. Here the CDR3 DNA reads TGTGCCAGCAGTTACGGCAGAACTGAAGCTTTCTTT. Translated: CASSYGRTEAFF.

The J gene is TRBJ2-4, the V gene TRBV27, with TRBD2 matching 9 bases. Germline assignment: CDR1 MNHEY and CDR2 SMNVEV (reference sequence). This CDR3 is 16 amino acids long. The V segment lost 5 bases and the J segment 9 bases; nucleotides outside the gene matches: 14. The DNA for the CDR3 is TGTGCCAGCAGTAAAGGGGGCGGGAGGGCCGGGGTCATTCAGTACTTC. It specifies CASSKGGGRAGVIQYF.

This clonotype has at least ten counts. The chain links TRBV7-9 to TRBJ2-5; 7 bases match TRBD2. Germline V gives CDR1 SEHNR, CDR2 FQNEAQ (reference sequence). Trimming took 5 bases from V and 1 from J; bases not matched to a gene: 10. CDR3 length: 16 residues. CDR3 region: CASSRLSGAAQETQYF. The CDR3 bases are TGTGCCAGCAGCCGTCTGAGCGGGGCGGCCCAAGAGACCCAGTACTTC.

This clonotype was seen a handful of times. The rearrangement joins TRBV18 to TRBJ2-3; no clear D. This CDR3 has 16 amino acids. Trimming stripped 5 bases from V and 4 bases from J, with 19 bases between. Germline V gives CDR1 KGHSH, CDR2 LQKENI. The CDR3, as DNA: TGTGCCAGCTCATGGAGCCCCGCCGCGACACCAGATACGCAGTATTTT. It translates to CASSWSPAATPDTQYF.

This clonotype was seen ten or more times. The genes are TRBV5-1 and TRBJ2-5; D gene unclear. The V end was cut by 3 bases, the J end by 0 bases, with 3 bases between. This CDR3 spans 12 amino acids. CDR1 and CDR2 from the germline V gene are SGHRS and YFSETQ. Here the CDR3 DNA reads TGCGCCAGCAGCTCGAACCAAGAGACCCAGTACTTC. This encodes CASSSNQETQYF.

This clonotype occurred many times. V and J are TRBV5-1 and TRBJ2-7; D perhaps matches TRBD2 (6 bases). This CDR3 contains 12 residues. V dropped 3 bases and J dropped 3 bases, with 7 bases sitting between them. CDR1 SGHRS and CDR2 YFSETQ come from the germline V gene. The CDR3 is CASSSDYYEQYF. The CDR3 DNA reads TGCGCCAGCAGCTCGGACTACTACGAGCAGTACTTC. Complete variable domain (other parts from reference TRBV5-1 and TRBJ2-7): KAGVTQTPRYLIKTRGQQVTLSCSPISGHRSVSWYQQTPGQGLQFLFEYFSETQRNKGNFPGRFSGRQFSNSRSEMNVSTLELGDSALYLCASSSDYYEQYFGPGTRLTVT.

This rearrangement joins TRBV20-1 to TRBJ2-2; 12 nucleotides match TRBD2. The CDR3 has 16 residues. The germline V gene has CDR1 DFQATT and CDR2 SNEGSKA (reference sequence). Trimming removed 6 bases from V and 3 bases from J; junction bases left unmatched: 8. CDR3 protein: CSADNRLAGDTGELFF. The CDR3 DNA reads as TGCAGTGCCGATAACAGACTAGCGGGAGACACCGGGGAGCTGTTTTTT.

A remark on this clonotype: One base separates it from a far larger clone, so it is likely a read error. This chain joins TRBV11-2 and TRBJ2-1; D remains unclear. V lost 2 bases, J lost 10 bases, and 12 bases lay in between. This CDR3 is built from 13 residues. Per the germline V gene, CDR1 is SGHAT and CDR2 is FQNNGV. The CDR3 nucleotides are TGTGCCAGCAGCTTATACCCCACTACCGAGCAGTTCTTC. Encoded protein: CASSLYPTTEQFF.

This chain joins TRBV10-3 and TRBJ2-1; D not resolved. Trimming took 11 bases from V and 8 from J, leaving 16 bases between them. CDR1 ENHRY and CDR2 SYGVKD come from the germline V gene. There are 12 residues in the CDR3. CDR3 nucleotide sequence: TGTGCCTCCCTCGGGTCTAGGGATGAGCAGTTCTTC. Translated, it gives CASLGSRDEQFF.

This clonotype was seen repeatedly, ten times or more. The rearrangement links TRBV12-3 or TRBV12-4 to TRBJ2-3; D is unclear. The CDR3 has 14 residues. Deletions cut 1 base from V and 7 bases from J, with 12 bases between. The CDR3 DNA sequence: TGTGCCAGCAGTTTAGGCTCCTCACTATATACGCAGTATTTT. Translating gives CASSLGSSLYTQYF.

This clonotype was seen repeatedly, ten times or more. The rearrangement links TRBV13 to TRBJ2-1, with D unresolved. Germline CDR1 is PRHDT and CDR2 is FYEKMQ (reference sequence). The germline V and J ends were trimmed by 1 base and 10 bases, with 5 bases remaining between them. The CDR3 sequence is 11 residues long. The CDR3 DNA reads TGTGCCAGCAGCTTAGTCCGAGAGCAGTTCTTC. This sequence encodes CASSLVREQFF.

This clonotype was counted at least ten times. The gene calls are TRBV2 and TRBJ2-2; D gene ambiguous. This CDR3 region has 12 residues. Trimming removed 7 bases at V and 6 bases at J, with 9 bases between. CDR1 is SNHLY, CDR2 FYNNEI, per germline. The CDR3 protein is CASKEDPGELFF. CDR3 nucleotides: TGTGCCAGCAAGGAAGATCCCGGGGAGCTGTTTTTT. Looking up the rest from reference TRBV2 and TRBJ2-2 gives the full variable domain: EPEVTQTPSHQVTQMGQEVILRCVPISNHLYFYWYRQILGQKVEFLVSFYNNEISEKSEIFDDQFSVERPDGSNFTLKIRSTKLEDSAMYFCASKEDPGELFFGEGSRLTVL.

This clonotype was seen only a few times. The chain uses TRBV19 and TRBJ2-7, with 9 bases identical to TRBD2. The CDR3 spans 13 residues. In germline, CDR1 is LNHDA, CDR2 SQIVND (reference sequence). V lost 6 bases and J lost 3; bases outside the gene matches: 3. The CDR3 protein is CASRPSGNYEQYF. The CDR3 DNA reads as TGTGCCAGTAGGCCTAGCGGGAACTACGAGCAGTACTTC.

This clonotype was recorded many times. The chain recombines TRBV29-1 with TRBJ2-3, with D tentatively TRBD1 (5 bases). V was clipped by 4 bases and J by 6 bases, with 14 bases between them. Germline CDR1 reads SQVTM; CDR2 reads ANQGSEA. This CDR3 spans 13 amino acids. CDR3 region: CSVGGQGGDTQYF. CDR3 DNA sequence: TGCAGCGTTGGTGGGCAGGGTGGGGATACGCAGTATTTT.

This clonotype was recorded a few times. The V and J genes are TRBV28 and TRBJ2-6; 8 bases map to TRBD2. The V segment lost 5 bases and the J segment 2 bases; nucleotides outside the gene matches: 5. The germline gives CDR1 MDHEN, CDR2 SYDVKM. This CDR3 has 16 amino acids. The CDR3 DNA is TGTGCCAGCAGTCCCGGGGGGGGGGCTGGGGCCAACGTCCTGACTTTC. Translating it yields CASSPGGGAGANVLTF.

This clonotype was detected only a few times. The genes are TRBV6-4 and TRBJ2-2, with no clear D. The CDR3 runs to 13 residues. V was shortened by 4 bases and J by 8 bases, with 11 bases between the two germline ends. Germline V gene sequence: CDR1 MRHNA, CDR2 SNTAGT. In DNA form, the CDR3 reads TGTGCCAGCAGTGCCGAACTGTATGGGGAGCTGTTTTTT. As protein: CASSAELYGELFF.

This clonotype was picked up many times. This rearrangement joins TRBV28 to TRBJ2-3, with D possibly being TRBD1 (6 bases). Trimming left V 6 bases short and J 4 bases short, with 14 bases between. Germline V lookup: CDR1 MDHEN, CDR2 SYDVKM. This CDR3 is 14 amino acids long. CDR3 bases: TGTGCCAGCAGCCGTCCTAGACAGGCAGATACGCAGTATTTT. As protein: CASSRPRQADTQYF.

The chain recombines TRBV20-1 with TRBJ2-1; 7 positions match TRBD2. Trimming cost V 4 bases and J 7 bases; bases outside gene matches: 7. The germline V gene encodes CDR1 DFQATT and CDR2 SNEGSKA (reference sequence). The CDR3 runs to 13 residues. The CDR3 region is CSANRDYSNEQFF. CDR3 nucleotide sequence: TGCAGTGCTAACCGGGACTATTCGAATGAGCAGTTCTTC.